This TCR beta chain was recorded in a study of T cell responses to AZD1222 COVID-19 vaccine. General study points: Only a handful of AZD1222 recipients tested seropositive at baseline. Most donors were white British, females outnumbered males, and clonal diversity was possibly underestimated. Recipients of two AZD1222 doses showed rising Spike-specific TCR breadth and depth.

This table comes from immunoSEQ multiplex PCR, and its TCRdb copy is limited to in-frame clones, with some not included. The profile shows roughly 180,000 clones, 90% to 95% of them singletons. V was clipped by 8 bases and J by 2 bases, with 12 bases between them. The CDR3 extends over 13 amino acids. CDR1 and CDR2 (germline): WNHNN, SYGVQD (reference sequence). In regard to this clone: What it binds is unknown.

J is TRBJ1-1 and V is TRBV10-1; a weak D match, TRBD1 (5 bases). The sequence was collected from an adult in good health. The input for sequencing was peripheral blood, taken on day 0 of AZD1222 vaccination. For the CDR3, the DNA is TGCGCCAGCCGTTCACAGGCTAACACTGAAGCTTTCTTT. Protein sequence: CASRSQANTEAFF.